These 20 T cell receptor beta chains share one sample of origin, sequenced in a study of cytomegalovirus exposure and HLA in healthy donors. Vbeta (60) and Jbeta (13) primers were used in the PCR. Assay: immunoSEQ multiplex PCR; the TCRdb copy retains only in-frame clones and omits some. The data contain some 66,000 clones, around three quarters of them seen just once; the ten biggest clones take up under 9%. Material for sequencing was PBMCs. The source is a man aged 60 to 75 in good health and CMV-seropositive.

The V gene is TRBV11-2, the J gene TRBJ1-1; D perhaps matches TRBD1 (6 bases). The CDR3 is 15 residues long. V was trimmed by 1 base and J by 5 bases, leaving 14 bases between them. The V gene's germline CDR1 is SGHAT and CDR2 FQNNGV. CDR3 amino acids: CASSLAAGAGTEAFF. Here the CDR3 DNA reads TGTGCCAGCAGCTTAGCCGCAGGGGCAGGTACTGAAGCTTTCTTT.

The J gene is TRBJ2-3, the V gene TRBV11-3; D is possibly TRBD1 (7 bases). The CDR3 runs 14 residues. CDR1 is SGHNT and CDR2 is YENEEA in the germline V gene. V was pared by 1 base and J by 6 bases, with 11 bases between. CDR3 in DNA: TGTGCCAGCAGCTTAGGGAGGGGGCGGGATACGCAGTATTTT. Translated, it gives CASSLGRGRDTQYF.

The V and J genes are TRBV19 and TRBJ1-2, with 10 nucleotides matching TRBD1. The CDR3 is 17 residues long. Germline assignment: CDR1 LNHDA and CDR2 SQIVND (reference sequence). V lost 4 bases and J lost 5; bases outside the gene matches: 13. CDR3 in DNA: TGTGCCAGTAGTACCGCGGGACAGGGGACCGTTCTTTATGGCTACACCTTC. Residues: CASSTAGQGTVLYGYTF. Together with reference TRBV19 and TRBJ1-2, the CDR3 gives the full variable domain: DGGITQSPKYLFRKEGQNVTLSCEQNLNHDAMYWYRQDPGQGLRLIYYSQIVNDFQKGDIAEGYSVSREKKESFPLTVTSAQKNPTAFYLCASSTAGQGTVLYGYTFGSGTRLTVV.

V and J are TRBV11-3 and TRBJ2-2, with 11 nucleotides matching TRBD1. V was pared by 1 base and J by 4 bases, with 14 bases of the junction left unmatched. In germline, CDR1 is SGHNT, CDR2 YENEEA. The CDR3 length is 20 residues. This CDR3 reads CASSLATWGTGGSSTGELFF. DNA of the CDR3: TGTGCCAGCAGCTTAGCGACATGGGGGACAGGGGGTTCCAGCACCGGGGAGCTGTTTTTT.

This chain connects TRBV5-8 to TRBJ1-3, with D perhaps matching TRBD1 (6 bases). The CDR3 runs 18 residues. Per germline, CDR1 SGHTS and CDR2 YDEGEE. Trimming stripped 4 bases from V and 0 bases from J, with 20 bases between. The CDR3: CASSNSWGGAYSGNTIYF. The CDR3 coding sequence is TGTGCCAGCAGCAACTCATGGGGGGGGGCCTACTCTGGAAACACCATATATTTT.

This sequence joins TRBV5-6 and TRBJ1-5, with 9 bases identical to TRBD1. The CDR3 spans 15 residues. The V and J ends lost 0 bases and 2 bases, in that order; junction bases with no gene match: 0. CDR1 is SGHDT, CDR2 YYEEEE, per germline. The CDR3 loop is CASSLGDRGNQPQHF. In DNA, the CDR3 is TGTGCCAGCAGCTTGGGGGACAGGGGCAATCAGCCCCAGCATTTT.

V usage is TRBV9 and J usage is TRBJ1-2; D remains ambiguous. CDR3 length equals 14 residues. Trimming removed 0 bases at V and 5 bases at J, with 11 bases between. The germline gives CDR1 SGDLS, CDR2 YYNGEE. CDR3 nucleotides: TGTGCCAGCAGCGTAGATCAGGAAACATATGGCTACACCTTC. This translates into CASSVDQETYGYTF.

In nucleotides, the CDR3 is TGTGCCAGCAGAGACAGAACGAACACCGGGGAGCTGTTTTTT. It translates to CASRDRTNTGELFF. The chain uses TRBV2 and TRBJ2-2; D perhaps matches TRBD1 (5 bases). CDR1 is SNHLY, CDR2 FYNNEI, per germline. The CDR3 sequence is 14 residues long. The V gene lost 6 bases and the J gene lost 0 bases, with 8 bases spanning the gap.

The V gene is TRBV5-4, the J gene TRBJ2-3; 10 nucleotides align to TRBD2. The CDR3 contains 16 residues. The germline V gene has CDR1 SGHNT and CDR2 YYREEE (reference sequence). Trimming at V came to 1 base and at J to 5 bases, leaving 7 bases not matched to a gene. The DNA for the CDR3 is TGTGCCAGCAGCTTGAAAAGCGGGAGGGCCAAAGATACGCAGTATTTT. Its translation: CASSLKSGRAKDTQYF.

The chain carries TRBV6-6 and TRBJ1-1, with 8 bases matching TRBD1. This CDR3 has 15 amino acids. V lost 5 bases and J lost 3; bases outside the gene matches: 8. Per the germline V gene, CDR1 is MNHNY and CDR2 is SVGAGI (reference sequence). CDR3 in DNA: TGTGCCAGCAGTAGCCAACACAGGGGGTACACTGAAGCTTTCTTT. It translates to CASSSQHRGYTEAFF.

This CDR3 reads CASSPGSVLGAYSNTEAFF. As DNA, the CDR3 is TGTGCCAGCTCACCAGGATCGGTTCTGGGGGCCTACTCGAACACTGAAGCTTTCTTT. The genes are TRBV18 and TRBJ1-1; TRBD1 might be the D (6 bases). The CDR3 is 19 residues long. V lost 2 bases and J lost 1, with 23 bases in between. Per the germline V gene, CDR1 is KGHSH and CDR2 is LQKENI.

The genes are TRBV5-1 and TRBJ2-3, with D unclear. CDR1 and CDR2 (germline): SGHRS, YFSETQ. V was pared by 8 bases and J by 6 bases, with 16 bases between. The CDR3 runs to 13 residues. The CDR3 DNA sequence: TGCGCCAGTCATGCCTGGGCAGAGGATACGCAGTATTTT. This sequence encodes CASHAWAEDTQYF.

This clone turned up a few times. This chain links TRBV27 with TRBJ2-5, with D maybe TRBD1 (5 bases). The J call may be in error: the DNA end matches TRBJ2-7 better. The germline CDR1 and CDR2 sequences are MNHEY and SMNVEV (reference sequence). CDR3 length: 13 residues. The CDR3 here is CASRSRTGYEQYF. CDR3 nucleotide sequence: TGTGCCAGCCGATCCCGAACAGGCTACGAGCAGTACTTC.

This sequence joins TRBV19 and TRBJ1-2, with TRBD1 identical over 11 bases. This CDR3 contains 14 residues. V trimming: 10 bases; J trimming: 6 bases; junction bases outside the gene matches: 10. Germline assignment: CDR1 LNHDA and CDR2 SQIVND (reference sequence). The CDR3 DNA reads TGTGCCATTGGACAGGGGGCGAACCCTGATGGCTACACCTTC. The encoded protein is CAIGQGANPDGYTF.

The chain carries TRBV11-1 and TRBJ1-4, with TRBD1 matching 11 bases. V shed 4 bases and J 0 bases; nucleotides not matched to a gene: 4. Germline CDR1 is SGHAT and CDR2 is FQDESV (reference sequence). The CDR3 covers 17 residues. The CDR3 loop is CASSSGQGATTNEKLFF. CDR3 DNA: TGTGCCAGCAGCTCCGGACAGGGGGCTACAACTAATGAAAAACTGTTTTTT.

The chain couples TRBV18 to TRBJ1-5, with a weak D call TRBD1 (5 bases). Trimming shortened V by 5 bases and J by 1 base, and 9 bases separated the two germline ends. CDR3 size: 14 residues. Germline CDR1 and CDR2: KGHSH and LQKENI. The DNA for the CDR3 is TGTGCCAGCTCATCGGACAAAAGCAATCAGCCCCAGCATTTT. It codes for CASSSDKSNQPQHF.

The DNA of the CDR3 is TGTGCCAGCAGCCCGTCAGGGTGGGCCCGGAACACTGAAGCTTTCTTT. Its translation: CASSPSGWARNTEAFF. The chain carries TRBV5-6 and TRBJ1-1; tentative D call: TRBD1 (5 bases). Trimming pared 4 bases from V and 1 base from J, leaving 17 bases between. This CDR3 comprises 16 residues. Germline V gives CDR1 SGHDT, CDR2 YYEEEE.

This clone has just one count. The CDR3 coding sequence is TGCGCCAGCAGCCCAAAGGGACAGCCTCAATTGGGAGACACTGAAGCTTTCTTT. Its protein is CASSPKGQPQLGDTEAFF. The gene calls are TRBV5-1 and TRBJ1-1, with 7 bases fitting TRBD1. CDR1 and CDR2 from the germline V gene are SGHRS and YFSETQ. The CDR3 runs 18 residues. The trim removed 4 bases at V and 3 bases at J, leaving 18 bases unmatched.

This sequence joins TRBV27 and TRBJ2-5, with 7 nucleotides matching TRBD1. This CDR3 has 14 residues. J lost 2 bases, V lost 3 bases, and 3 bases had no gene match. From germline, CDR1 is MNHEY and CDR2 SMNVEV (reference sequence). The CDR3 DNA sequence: TGTGCCAGCAGTTTGACAGGGCTACAAGAGACCCAGTACTTC. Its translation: CASSLTGLQETQYF.

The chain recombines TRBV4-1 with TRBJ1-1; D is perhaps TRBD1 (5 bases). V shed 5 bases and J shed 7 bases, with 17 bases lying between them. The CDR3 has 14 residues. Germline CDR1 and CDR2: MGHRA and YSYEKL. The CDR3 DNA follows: TGCGCCAGCAGCTCTTGGCAGGGATTGGGTGAAGCTTTCTTT. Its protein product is CASSSWQGLGEAFF.